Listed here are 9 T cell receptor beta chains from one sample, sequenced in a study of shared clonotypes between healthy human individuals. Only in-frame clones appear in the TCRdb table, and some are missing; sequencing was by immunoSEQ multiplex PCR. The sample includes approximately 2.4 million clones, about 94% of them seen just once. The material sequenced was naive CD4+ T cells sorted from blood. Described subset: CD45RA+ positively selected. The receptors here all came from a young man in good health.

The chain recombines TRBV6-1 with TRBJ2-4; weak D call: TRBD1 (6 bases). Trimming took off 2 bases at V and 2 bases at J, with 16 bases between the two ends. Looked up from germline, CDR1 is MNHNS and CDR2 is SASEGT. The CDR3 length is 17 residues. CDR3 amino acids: CASSEWASGTSKNIQYF. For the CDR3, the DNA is TGTGCCAGCAGTGAATGGGCCTCGGGGACATCCAAAAACATTCAGTACTTC.

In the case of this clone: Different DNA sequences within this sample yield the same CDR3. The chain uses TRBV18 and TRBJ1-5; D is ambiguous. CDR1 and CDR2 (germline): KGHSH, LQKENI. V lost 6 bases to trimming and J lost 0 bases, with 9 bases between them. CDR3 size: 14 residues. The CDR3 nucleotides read TGTGCCAGCTCCCCTGGTTATAGCAATCAGCCCCAGCATTTT. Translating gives CASSPGYSNQPQHF.

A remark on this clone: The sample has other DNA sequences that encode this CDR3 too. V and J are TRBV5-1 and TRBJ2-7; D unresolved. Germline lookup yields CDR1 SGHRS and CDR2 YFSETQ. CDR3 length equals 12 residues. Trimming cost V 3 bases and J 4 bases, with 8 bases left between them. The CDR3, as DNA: TGCGCCAGCAGCTCGGACGGATACGAGCAGTACTTC. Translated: CASSSDGYEQYF.

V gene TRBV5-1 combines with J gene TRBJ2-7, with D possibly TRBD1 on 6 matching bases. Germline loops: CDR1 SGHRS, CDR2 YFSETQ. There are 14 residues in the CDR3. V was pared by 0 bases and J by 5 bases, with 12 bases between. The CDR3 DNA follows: TGCGCCAGCAGCTTGGTTCTGGGGGCGAACGAGCAGTACTTC. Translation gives CASSLVLGANEQYF. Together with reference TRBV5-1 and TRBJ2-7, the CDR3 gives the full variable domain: KAGVTQTPRYLIKTRGQQVTLSCSPISGHRSVSWYQQTPGQGLQFLFEYFSETQRNKGNFPGRFSGRQFSNSRSEMNVSTLELGDSALYLCASSLVLGANEQYFGPGTRLTVT.

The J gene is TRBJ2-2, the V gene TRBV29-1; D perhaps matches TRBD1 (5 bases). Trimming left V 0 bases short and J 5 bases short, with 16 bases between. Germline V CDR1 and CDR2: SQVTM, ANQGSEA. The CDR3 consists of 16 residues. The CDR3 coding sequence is TGCAGCGTTGAAGAAAGTGGCCAGGGTAAAACCGGGGAGCTGTTTTTT. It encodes CSVEESGQGKTGELFF.

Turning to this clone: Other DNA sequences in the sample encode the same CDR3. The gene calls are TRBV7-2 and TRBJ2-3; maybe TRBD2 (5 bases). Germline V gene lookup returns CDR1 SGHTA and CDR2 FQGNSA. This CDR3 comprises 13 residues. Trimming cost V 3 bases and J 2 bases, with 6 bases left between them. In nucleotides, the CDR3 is TGTGCCAGCAGCTTCGGGATCACAGATACGCAGTATTTT. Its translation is CASSFGITDTQYF.

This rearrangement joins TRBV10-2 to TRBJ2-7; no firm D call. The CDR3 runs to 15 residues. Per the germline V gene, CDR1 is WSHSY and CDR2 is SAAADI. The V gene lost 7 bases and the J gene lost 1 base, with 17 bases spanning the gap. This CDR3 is CASTDITRNSYEQYF. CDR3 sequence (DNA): TGCGCCAGCACTGACATAACGCGAAATTCCTACGAGCAGTACTTC.

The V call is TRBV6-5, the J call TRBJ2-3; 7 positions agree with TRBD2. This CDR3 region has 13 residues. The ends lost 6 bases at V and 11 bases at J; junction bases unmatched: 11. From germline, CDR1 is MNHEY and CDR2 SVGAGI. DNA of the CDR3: TGTGCCAGCAGCCGTACCGGACTAGTAAGGCAGTATTTT. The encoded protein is CASSRTGLVRQYF.

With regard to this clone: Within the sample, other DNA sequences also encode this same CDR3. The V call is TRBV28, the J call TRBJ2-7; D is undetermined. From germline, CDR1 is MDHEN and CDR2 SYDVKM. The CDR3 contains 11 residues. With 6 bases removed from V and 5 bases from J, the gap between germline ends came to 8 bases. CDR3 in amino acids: CASSLLDEQYF. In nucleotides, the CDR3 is TGTGCCAGCAGCCTCCTGGACGAGCAGTACTTC.